This T cell receptor (beta chain) originates from a study of cytomegalovirus exposure and HLA in healthy donors. Donors counted as nominally healthy when sampled, yet unrecorded immune exposures were likely. Per germline, CDR1 SGHVS and CDR2 FNYEAQ. This CDR3 has 15 residues. V shed 1 base and J shed 5 bases, with 15 bases lying between them. A remark on this clone: As yet, its antigen is unknown.

Study outcomes and limitations: TRBV6-2, TRBV6-3 and some other V segments were unresolvable in 87-base-pair reads.

PCR used 60 Vbeta primers and 13 Jbeta primers. As processed by the authors: The count from a later analysis was about 80 million unique TCR beta chains, 9.5 million to 13 million of them shared. The protocol was immunoSEQ multiplex PCR, while the TCRdb copy is restricted to in-frame clones and leaves out a portion. V and J calls and clone size come straight from that table; D and trimming were deduced from the DNA. The sample shows 160,000 or so clones, 82% of them seen only once. The specimen sequenced was PBMCs. V usage is TRBV7-6 and J usage is TRBJ2-7; tentatively, D is TRBD1 (8 bases). The source is a woman aged 45 to 65 in good health and CMV-seropositive. CDR3 coding DNA: TGTGCCAGCAGCTTAGAAACAGGGGGGGCCGACGAGCAGTACTTC. It yields the protein CASSLETGGADEQYF.